This T cell receptor beta chain was profiled in a study of metastatic and nonmetastatic thyroid tumors. Study information: Malignant and benign thyroid patients had repertoires compared in peripheral blood and tumor or nodule tissue. The study, taken as a whole, reports: TCR beta diversity was reportedly significantly higher in malignant thyroid tumors than benign nodules, in blood and tumor.

Thyroid surgery was performed in patients who had received no treatment beforehand. Under the authors' procedure: Clinicopathological groups of papillary thyroid cancer showed CDR3 differences that were used to build a distant-metastasis classifier. TCRdb redid the clone calls on the PCR reads using MiXCR. The V and J calls and clone size come from TCRdb's table, not from the authors' own analysis. In the table there are roughly 90,000 clones, about 15% of which are singletons. Concerning this clone itself: Its antigen is not known.

Trimming stripped 4 bases from V and 4 bases from J, with 17 bases between. Germline V gene sequence: CDR1 SEHNR, CDR2 FQNEAQ (reference sequence). This CDR3 contains 15 residues. V is TRBV7-9 and J is TRBJ2-7, with D possibly TRBD1 on 5 matching bases. Material: blood. The sequence was collected from a female donor with papillary thyroid cancer or a benign thyroid nodule (not recorded which). Some clones in this sample may be carry-over from other donors' samples. CDR3 sequence (DNA): TGTGCCAGCAGCTCTTCCCAGTGTGCAGGGTACGAGCAGTACTTC. It yields the protein CASSSSQCAGYEQYF.